This paragraph reports one T cell receptor (beta chain). Seattle patients were enrolled during active infection and followed longitudinally. The data belong to a study of blood T cell repertoires in COVID-19. Study context: From the United States, Italy and Spain came samples of acute and convalescent COVID-19. Nucleic acid was either cDNA or gDNA, and it came from T cells, B-cell-depleted T cells, or PBMCs.

As processed by the authors: Researchers report that nucleated cell counts were estimated from reference gene primer amplification. Method: immunoSEQ multiplex PCR; TCRdb's copy keeps in-frame clones and lacks some. From that table come the V and J calls and clone size; the DNA was used to work out D and trimming. Here the sample spans 150,000 or so clones, roughly nine tenths being singletons. Germline V CDR1 and CDR2: SGHDN, FVKESK. V lost 1 base and J 6 bases, leaving 9 bases between the germline ends. CDR3 length: 13 amino acids. The receptor was derived from a woman in her sixties or seventies with COVID-19, enrolled during active disease. This chain connects TRBV14 to TRBJ2-5; D is uncertain. The sample consisted of peripheral blood. The CDR3 nucleotides read TGTGCCAGCAGCCAAGGCGGTTTCAAGACCCAGTACTTC. Its translation: CASSQGGFKTQYF.